Described below is a single TCR beta chain sequence and its context. Its antigen is not known. The sample originates from a study of cytomegalovirus exposure and HLA in healthy donors. Study-wide results and limits: Listed as cytomegalovirus-associated were 170 or so TCR beta chains. Association with HLA alleles at 0.05 false discovery rate was found for approximately 18,000 TCR beta sequences in a later analysis.

13 Jbeta primers and 60 Vbeta primers were used for the PCR. Profiled with immunoSEQ multiplex PCR; TCRdb holds only in-frame clones, not every one. The sample yields about 240,000 clones, approximately 80% seen once. Trimming cost V 0 bases and J 4 bases; bases outside gene matches: 18. The length of the CDR3 is 19 residues. Germline CDR1 reads MGHRA; CDR2 reads YSYEKL. The gene calls are TRBV4-1 and TRBJ2-7, with 7 bases lining up with TRBD1. The clonotype was recovered from a woman between 55 and 75 years old in good health and CMV-seropositive. Input material: PBMCs. CDR3 sequence (DNA): TGCGCCAGCAGCCAAGATCTAACAGGGGCGGGCAGAAAGTCTTACGAGCAGTACTTC. Translating it yields CASSQDLTGAGRKSYEQYF.